One and the same sample provided the 28 T cell receptor beta chains below, sequenced in a study of shared clonotypes between healthy human individuals. Method: immunoSEQ multiplex PCR; TCRdb's copy keeps in-frame clones and lacks some. The sample records 850,000 to 1,200,000 clones, about 75% being singletons. The source material was memory CD4+ T cells sorted from blood. Subset noted: CD45RA-negative fraction. These receptors all come from a young man in good health.

The chain is built from TRBV7-9 and TRBJ1-1, with a possible D match to TRBD1 (5 bases). Germline V gives CDR1 SEHNR, CDR2 FQNEAQ (reference sequence). The CDR3 totals 14 residues. Between the trimmed V and J ends, which lost 4 bases and 0 bases, there was a span of 9 bases. The chain's CDR3 is CASSWGGMNTEAFF. The CDR3 DNA reads as TGTGCCAGCAGCTGGGGGGGTATGAACACTGAAGCTTTCTTT.

This chain uses TRBV4-1 with TRBJ2-5; either TRBD1 or TRBD2 may fit D (5 bases each). With 4 bases removed from V and 5 bases from J, the gap between germline ends came to 11 bases. Germline V CDR1 and CDR2: MGHRA, YSYEKL. CDR3 length equals 13 residues. CDR3 nucleotides: TGCGCCAGCAGCCTCGGCTGGGGGGAGACCCAGTACTTC. Protein product: CASSLGWGETQYF.

The V and J genes are TRBV5-6 and TRBJ2-4, with 7 bases identical to TRBD1. The length of the CDR3 is 14 residues. V shed 2 bases and J 5 bases; nucleotides not matched to a gene: 4. Germline-derived CDR1 and CDR2 are SGHDT and YYEEEE. The CDR3 here is CASSFTGAENIQYF. The CDR3 DNA sequence: TGTGCCAGCAGCTTCACAGGGGCGGAAAACATTCAGTACTTC.

The chain combines TRBV7-3 with TRBJ1-2; perhaps TRBD1 as D (6 bases). The CDR3 has 13 amino acids. V lost 5 bases to trimming and J lost 4 bases, with 11 bases between them. The germline V gene has CDR1 SGHTA and CDR2 FQGTGA. Here the CDR3 reads CASSREGGYGYTF. The CDR3 DNA sequence: TGTGCCAGCAGCCGAGAAGGGGGCTATGGCTACACCTTC.

The V call is TRBV9, the J call TRBJ1-1; D is possibly TRBD1 (6 bases). The V end was cut by 2 bases, the J end by 4 bases, with 12 bases between. The CDR3 contains 14 residues. In germline, CDR1 is SGDLS, CDR2 YYNGEE. The CDR3 DNA reads as TGTGCCAGCAGCGTTTTGGACAGCTCCACTGAAGCTTTCTTT. This gives the protein CASSVLDSSTEAFF. The full variable domain, its missing parts supplied by reference TRBV9 and TRBJ1-1, is DSGVTQTPKHLITATGQRVTLRCSPRSGDLSVYWYQQSLDQGLQFLIQYYNGEERAKGNILERFSAQQFPDLHSELNLSSLELGDSALYFCASSVLDSSTEAFFGQGTRLTVV.

The chain uses TRBV10-3 and TRBJ2-3; TRBD2 aligns across 9 bases. In germline, CDR1 is ENHRY, CDR2 SYGVKD. Losses at the gene ends were 10 bases for V and 6 bases for J; bases not matched to a gene: 14. This CDR3 region has 15 residues. CDR3 bases: TGTGCCACCAGCGGGGGGTACCCCGCCAGGGATACGCAGTATTTT. This codes for CATSGGYPARDTQYF.

In its sample, this clone was seen once. The CDR3 sequence: CATRVDFSYNEQFF. DNA of the CDR3: TGTGCCACCAGGGTAGACTTTTCCTACAATGAGCAGTTCTTC. V usage is TRBV5-5 and J usage is TRBJ2-1; D is possibly TRBD1 (5 bases). CDR3 length equals 14 residues. CDR1 and CDR2 from the germline V gene are SGHKS and YYEKEE (reference sequence). Trimming took off 9 bases at V and 1 base at J, with 14 bases between the two ends.

J is TRBJ2-1 and V is TRBV27; no clear D gene. The length of the CDR3 is 12 residues. Germline CDR1 is MNHEY and CDR2 is SMNVEV (reference sequence). V was pared by 5 bases and J by 10 bases, with 12 bases between. The CDR3 DNA is TGTGCCAGCAGTCTCCGCGGACCCGAGCAGTTCTTC. Protein product: CASSLRGPEQFF.

The chain uses TRBV7-2 and TRBJ2-3; no firm D call. CDR1 SGHTA and CDR2 FQGNSA come from the germline V gene. V dropped 3 bases and J dropped 0 bases, with 7 bases sitting between them. This CDR3 is built from 14 residues. In DNA, the CDR3 is TGTGCCAGCAGCTTTCCCGGCAGCACAGATACGCAGTATTTT. It codes for CASSFPGSTDTQYF.

V and J are TRBV18 and TRBJ2-2; 8 bases match TRBD2. Germline V gene sequence: CDR1 KGHSH, CDR2 LQKENI. V shed 0 bases, J shed 1 base, and the junction held 4 bases outside the gene matches. This CDR3 comprises 17 residues. CDR3 sequence (DNA): TGTGCCAGCTCACCACCCGGGACTAGAGGGAACACCGGGGAGCTGTTTTTT. It codes for CASSPPGTRGNTGELFF.

The chain is built from TRBV30 and TRBJ2-3, with TRBD2 as a possible D gene (6 bases). CDR1 is GTSNPN, CDR2 SVGIG, per germline (reference sequence). The CDR3 consists of 12 residues. With 4 bases removed from V and 5 bases from J, the gap between germline ends came to 10 bases. Written as DNA, the CDR3 is TGTGCCTGGAAACGGGAGAAAGATACGCAGTATTTT. This gives the protein CAWKREKDTQYF.

This clone appeared a single time. A single base separates this from a much larger clone, so it may be a read error. In the same sample, other DNA sequences code for this CDR3. V gene TRBV5-6 combines with J gene TRBJ2-1, with 8 bases matching TRBD1. This CDR3 has 15 amino acids. Trimming took 0 bases from V and 2 from J; bases not matched to a gene: 1. In germline, CDR1 is SGHDT, CDR2 YYEEEE. The CDR3 coding sequence is TGTGCCAGCAGCTTGGGACAGGGGACCTACAATGAGCAGTTCTTC. Amino acid sequence: CASSLGQGTYNEQFF. Full variable domain (missing parts from reference TRBV5-6 and TRBJ2-1): DAGVTQSPTHLIKTRGQQVTLRCSPKSGHDTVSWYQQALGQGPQFIFQYYEEEERQRGNFPDRFSGHQFPNYSSELNVNALLLGDSALYLCASSLGQGTYNEQFFGPGTRLTVL.

Here the CDR3 DNA reads TGTGCCAGTAGTATAGGTCGGGACAAGGGATCCGTCCTGACTTTC. It yields the protein CASSIGRDKGSVLTF. The gene calls are TRBV19 and TRBJ2-6; tentative D call: TRBD1 (6 bases). CDR1 is LNHDA, CDR2 SQIVND, per germline (reference sequence). The CDR3 extends over 15 amino acids. The V gene lost 1 base and the J gene lost 12 bases, with 16 bases spanning the gap.

This clone occurred a few times. The chain couples TRBV7-9 to TRBJ1-1; 9 nucleotides match TRBD1. V lost 4 bases and J lost 8; bases outside the gene matches: 5. The CDR3 totals 13 residues. CDR1 is SEHNR and CDR2 is FQNEAQ in the germline V gene (reference sequence). The CDR3 nucleotides are TGTGCCAGCAGCTCGGGGACAGGGAGCGAAGCTTTCTTT. As protein: CASSSGTGSEAFF. Full variable domain (rest looked up from reference TRBV7-9 and TRBJ1-1): DTGVSQNPRHKITKRGQNVTFRCDPISEHNRLYWYRQTLGQGPEFLTYFQNEAQLEKSRLLSDRFSAERPKGSFSTLEIQRTEQGDSAMYLCASSSGTGSEAFFGQGTRLTVV.

The chain couples TRBV1 to TRBJ2-3. TRBV1 constitutes a pseudogene. CDR3 length: 13 amino acids. The DNA for the CDR3 is TGCACCAGCAGCCAAGCATTTTGGACGGGGCAGTATTTT. Protein: CTSSQAFWTGQYF.

Written as DNA, the CDR3 is TGTGCCAGTAGTATGACCGGGACAGGGGTCGAGCAAGCTTTCTTT. Translated: CASSMTGTGVEQAFF. The chain links TRBV19 to TRBJ1-1; TRBD1 agrees at 10 bases. This CDR3 has 15 residues. The V gene's germline CDR1 is LNHDA and CDR2 SQIVND (reference sequence). V lost 3 bases to trimming and J lost 9 bases; unmatched junction nucleotides: 10.

The V call is TRBV11-2, the J call TRBJ1-6; no reliable D call. The ends were cut back, 4 bases at V and 4 bases at J, with 11 bases in the middle. Germline CDR1 SGHAT, CDR2 FQNNGV. CDR3 length equals 15 residues. For the CDR3, the DNA is TGTGCCAGCAGCTCGAGGGATGGGTATAATTCACCCCTCCACTTT. This encodes CASSSRDGYNSPLHF. Variable domain in full (rest from reference TRBV11-2 and TRBJ1-6): EAGVAQSPRYKIIEKRQSVAFWCNPISGHATLYWYQQILGQGPKLLIQFQNNGVVDDSQLPKDRFSAERLKGVDSTLKIQPAKLEDSAVYLCASSSRDGYNSPLHFGNGTRLTVT.

This chain connects TRBV6-1 to TRBJ2-6, with 8 bases lining up with TRBD2. The germline V gene encodes CDR1 MNHNS and CDR2 SASEGT. The CDR3 covers 15 residues. With 5 bases clipped from V and 6 bases from J, the junction kept 6 bases outside the gene matches. DNA of the CDR3: TGTGCCAGCAGTAGCGGGAGAACGGTGGCCAACGTCCTGACTTTC. Translation gives CASSSGRTVANVLTF.

The chain is built from TRBV2 and TRBJ2-2; D is unresolved. V lost 1 base, J lost 5 bases, and 5 bases lay in between. This CDR3 contains 13 residues. The germline CDR1 and CDR2 sequences are SNHLY and FYNNEI. The DNA for the CDR3 is TGTGCCAGCAGTGAAGAAGTGACCGGGGAGCTGTTTTTT. Its translation is CASSEEVTGELFF.

This rearrangement joins TRBV5-6 to TRBJ2-2, with 9 bases fitting TRBD1. Unmatched junction bases numbered 0, after V lost 0 bases and J lost 6 bases. Looked up from germline, CDR1 is SGHDT and CDR2 is YYEEEE. The CDR3 covers 14 residues. The chain's CDR3 is CASSLGTGAGELFF. Written as DNA, the CDR3 is TGTGCCAGCAGCTTGGGGACAGGGGCCGGGGAGCTGTTTTTT.

The chain carries TRBV6-1 and TRBJ1-1; TRBD1 matches 9 bases. Germline V gives CDR1 MNHNS, CDR2 SASEGT. This CDR3 contains 12 residues. The V gene end was trimmed by 6 bases and the J gene end by 10 bases; junction bases not matched to a gene: 6. For the CDR3, the DNA is TGTGCCAGCAGACGTACAGGGGGCTTAGCTTTCTTT. Its translation: CASRRTGGLAFF.

This clone was picked up one time. This chain uses TRBV7-6 with TRBJ1-4; 9 nucleotides agree with TRBD1. The V segment lost 4 bases and the J segment 8 bases; nucleotides outside the gene matches: 5. The CDR3 runs to 14 residues. Germline CDR1 and CDR2: SGHVS and FNYEAQ. As DNA, the CDR3 is TGTGCCAGCAGCTCGGGACAGGGCGGCGAAAAACTGTTTTTT. Its protein product is CASSSGQGGEKLFF.

V and J are TRBV28 and TRBJ1-5, with TRBD1 as a possible D gene (5 bases). The germline V and J ends were trimmed by 8 bases and 5 bases, with 19 bases remaining between them. The CDR3 is 15 amino acids. CDR1 is MDHEN and CDR2 is SYDVKM in the germline V gene. The DNA of the CDR3 is TGTGCCAGCCTGCCAGCCGGGCAGGGCTATCAGCCCCAGCATTTT. This encodes CASLPAGQGYQPQHF.

CDR3 DNA: TGCGCCAGCAGCTTGGATTCCAGGTCCGTTAACGAGCAGTACTTC. It translates to CASSLDSRSVNEQYF. The chain employs TRBV5-1 and TRBJ2-7; no definite D call. With 0 bases removed from V and 5 bases from J, the gap between germline ends came to 15 bases. The CDR3 extends over 15 amino acids. Germline lookup yields CDR1 SGHRS and CDR2 YFSETQ.

V gene TRBV9 combines with J gene TRBJ1-5; 8 positions match TRBD1. Trimming at V came to 2 bases and at J to 3 bases, leaving 1 base not matched to a gene. The CDR3 sequence is 14 residues long. Germline-derived CDR1 and CDR2 are SGDLS and YYNGEE. The CDR3 region is CASSVTGANQPQHF. Written as DNA, the CDR3 is TGTGCCAGCAGCGTGACAGGGGCCAATCAGCCCCAGCATTTT.

The chain carries TRBV6-1 and TRBJ2-7; 7 bases agree with TRBD1. Germline assignment: CDR1 MNHNS and CDR2 SASEGT. This CDR3 comprises 15 residues. J gave up 0 bases and V 4 bases, and 6 bases lay outside the gene matches. This chain's CDR3 is CASSAQTGISYEQYF. The CDR3 bases are TGTGCCAGCAGTGCTCAGACAGGGATCTCCTACGAGCAGTACTTC.

The V gene is TRBV5-6, the J gene TRBJ2-6; no definite D call. V was trimmed by 1 base and J by 3 bases, leaving 8 bases between them. Per the germline V gene, CDR1 is SGHDT and CDR2 is YYEEEE. This CDR3 region has 15 residues. The CDR3 reads CASSLKGFGANVLTF. In DNA, the CDR3 is TGTGCCAGCAGCTTGAAAGGCTTTGGGGCCAACGTCCTGACTTTC.

This chain joins TRBV11-3 and TRBJ2-5, with 14 bases identical to TRBD2. Losses at the gene ends were 5 bases for V and 2 bases for J; bases not matched to a gene: 4. Looked up from germline, CDR1 is SGHNT and CDR2 is YENEEA. CDR3 length: 16 residues. CDR3 region: CASSPGTSGGQETQYF. The CDR3 DNA is TGTGCCAGCAGCCCAGGGACTAGCGGGGGACAAGAGACCCAGTACTTC.